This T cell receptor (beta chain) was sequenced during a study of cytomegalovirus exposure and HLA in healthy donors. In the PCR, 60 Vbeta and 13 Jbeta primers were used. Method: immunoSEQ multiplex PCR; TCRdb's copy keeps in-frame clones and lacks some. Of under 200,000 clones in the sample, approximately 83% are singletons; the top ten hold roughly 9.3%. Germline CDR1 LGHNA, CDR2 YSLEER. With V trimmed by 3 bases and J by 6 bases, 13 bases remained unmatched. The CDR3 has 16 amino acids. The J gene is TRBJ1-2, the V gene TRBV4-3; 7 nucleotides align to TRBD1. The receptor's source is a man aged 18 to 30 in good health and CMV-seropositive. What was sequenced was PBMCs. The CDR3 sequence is CASSQKTGVSWHGYTF. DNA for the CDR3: TGCGCCAGCAGCCAGAAAACAGGGGTAAGTTGGCATGGCTACACCTTC.